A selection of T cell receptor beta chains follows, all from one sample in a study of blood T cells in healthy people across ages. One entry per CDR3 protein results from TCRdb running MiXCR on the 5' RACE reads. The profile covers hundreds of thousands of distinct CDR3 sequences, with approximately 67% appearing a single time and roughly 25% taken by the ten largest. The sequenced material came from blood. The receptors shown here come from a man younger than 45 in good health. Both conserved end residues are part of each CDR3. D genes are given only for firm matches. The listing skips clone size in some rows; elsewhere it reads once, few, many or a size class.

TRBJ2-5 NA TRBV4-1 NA CASSQVGSGAYVQYF TGCGCCAGCAGCCAAGTTGGGTCAGGGGCCTACGTGCAGTACTTC
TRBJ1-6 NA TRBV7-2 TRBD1 CASREATGGYNSPLHF TGTGCCAGCAGGGAGGCGACAGGGGGGTATAATTCACCCCTCCACTTT
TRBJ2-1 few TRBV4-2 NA CASSPEQILSYNEQFF TGTGCCAGCAGCCCCGAACAGATTCTGTCCTACAATGAGCAGTTCTTC
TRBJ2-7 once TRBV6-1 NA CASSEEGGGDYEQYF TGTGCCAGCAGTGAAGAGGGGGGAGGGGACTACGAGCAGTACTTC
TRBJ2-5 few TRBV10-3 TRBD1 CAISSPDRGLEETQYF TGTGCCATCAGCAGCCCGGACAGGGGGCTGGAGGAGACCCAGTACTTC
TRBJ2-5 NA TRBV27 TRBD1 CASRPGRYRGPGTQYF TGTGCCAGCAGGCCCGGGCGGTACAGGGGGCCGGGGACCCAGTACTTC
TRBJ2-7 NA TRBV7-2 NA CASSPHGTYYEQYF TGTGCCAGCAGCCCTCACGGGACTTACTACGAGCAGTACTTC
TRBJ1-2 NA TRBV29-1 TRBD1 CSVGGQGAGYGYTF TGCAGCGTTGGGGGACAGGGGGCCGGTTATGGCTACACCTTC
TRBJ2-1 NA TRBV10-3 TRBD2 CAISEIAGGSNEQFF TGTGCCATCAGTGAGATAGCGGGAGGTAGCAATGAGCAGTTCTTC
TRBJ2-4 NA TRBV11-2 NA CASSPPRAGSLLAKNIQYF TGTGCCAGCAGCCCCCCTAGAGCGGGTAGTCTACTAGCCAAAAACATTCAGTACTTC